The 20 T cell receptor beta chains in this list originate from one sample, sequenced in a study of response to subunit inactivated influenza vaccine. TCRdb reprocessed the RT-PCR reads via MiXCR and lists one record per CDR3 protein. The sample yields about 610,000 distinct CDR3 sequences, 13% to 15% seen once. The specimen was PBMCs from blood, collected roughly 13 days after vaccination. These receptors were collected from a man aged 50-59 years who received an inactivated influenza vaccine.

V and J are TRBV20-1 and TRBJ2-1, with TRBD2 matching 10 bases. Looked up from germline, CDR1 is DFQATT and CDR2 is SNEGSKA (reference sequence). V trimming: 5 bases; J trimming: 9 bases; junction bases outside the gene matches: 10. The CDR3 length is 14 residues. CDR3 in DNA: TGCAGTGCTCAGACTAGCGGGCGAAGGGGTGAGCAGTTCTTC. The encoded protein is CSAQTSGRRGEQFF.

This clonotype has just a few counts. The chain's CDR3 is CASRSYGAQGETQYF. The CDR3 DNA reads as TGCGCCAGCAGGTCTTACGGGGCACAAGGAGAGACCCAGTACTTC. The chain uses TRBV5-1 and TRBJ2-5, with D possibly called TRBD1 or TRBD2 (5 bases each). Germline V gives CDR1 SGHRS, CDR2 YFSETQ. The CDR3 has 15 residues. Trimming stripped 5 bases from V and 4 bases from J, with 18 bases between.

The chain couples TRBV28 to TRBJ2-4; 9 nucleotides line up with TRBD1. The germline V gene has CDR1 MDHEN and CDR2 SYDVKM. Unmatched junction bases numbered 7, after V lost 4 bases and J lost 6 bases. The CDR3 runs to 15 residues. CDR3 DNA: TGTGCCAGCAGTTCCACAGGGGGCAGAAGAAACATTCAGTACTTC. It translates to CASSSTGGRRNIQYF. The full variable domain, with the rest looked up from reference TRBV28 and TRBJ2-4, is DVKVTQSSRYLVKRTGEKVFLECVQDMDHENMFWYRQDPGLGLRLIYFSYDVKMKEKGDIPEGYSVSREKKERFSLILESASTNQTSMYLCASSSTGGRRNIQYFGAGTRLSVL.

J is TRBJ1-5 and V is TRBV20-1; D uncertain. V was shortened by 2 bases and J by 5 bases, with 16 bases between the two germline ends. Germline CDR1 and CDR2: DFQATT and SNEGSKA (reference sequence). The CDR3 is 15 amino acids. CDR3 region: CSARLPSRLDQPQHF. The CDR3, as DNA: TGCAGTGCTAGACTCCCGTCCCGCTTGGATCAGCCCCAGCATTTT.

This clonotype turned up a few times. The chain has TRBV6-2 or TRBV6-3 and TRBJ2-5, with TRBD1 matching over 8 bases. This CDR3 has 15 residues. The germline V gene encodes CDR1 MNHEY and CDR2 SVGEGT. Trimming removed 2 bases from V and 7 bases from J; junction bases left unmatched: 9. The CDR3 nucleotides are TGTGCCAGCAGTTACCCGGACAGGGCATCAGGGACCCAGTACTTC. Translated, it gives CASSYPDRASGTQYF.

This clonotype was recorded a few times. This chain uses TRBV7-8 with TRBJ2-5, with 9 nucleotides matching TRBD2. The CDR3 sequence is 15 residues long. J was trimmed by 2 bases and V by 5 bases; bases with no gene match: 6. CDR1 and CDR2 from the germline V gene are SGHVS and FQNEAQ. The chain's CDR3 is CASSRLAENQETQYF. DNA for the CDR3: TGTGCCAGCAGCAGACTAGCGGAGAATCAAGAGACCCAGTACTTC.

The chain recombines TRBV4-3 with TRBJ2-5; TRBD2 aligns across 12 bases. J gave up 10 bases and V 4 bases, and 10 bases lay outside the gene matches. The germline CDR1 and CDR2 sequences are LGHNA and YSLEER. The CDR3 runs to 15 residues. The CDR3 loop is CASSLGLAGPRGQYF. The CDR3 DNA is TGCGCCAGCAGCCTTGGACTAGCGGGACCCCGGGGCCAGTACTTC.

The chain uses TRBV12-3 or TRBV12-4 and TRBJ2-3; TRBD1 is a possible D gene (6 bases). CDR3 length: 11 amino acids. V was cut by 6 bases and J by 8 bases, with 9 bases left in between. The chain's CDR3 is CASSLRGTQYF. DNA of the CDR3: TGTGCCAGCAGCCTCAGGGGTACGCAGTATTTT.

This clonotype was observed at least ten times. One end of the junction varies from germline; a read error may be responsible. The chain has TRBV6-1 and TRBJ2-3; 10 nucleotides line up with TRBD2. This CDR3 region has 17 residues. The V gene's germline CDR1 is MNHNS and CDR2 SASEGT. CDR3 residues: CASSKAGGLSSTDTQYF. The CDR3, as DNA: TGTGCCAGCAGTAAAGCGGGAGGGTTATCTAGCACAGATACGCAGTATTTT.

The V gene is TRBV6-1, the J gene TRBJ2-7; 12 bases match TRBD2. The CDR3 is made up of 15 amino acids. The V gene's germline CDR1 is MNHNS and CDR2 SASEGT. J lost 0 bases, V lost 8 bases, and 5 bases had no gene match. CDR3 coding DNA: TGTGCCAGCGAAGGACTAGCGGGAACCTCCTACGAGCAGTACTTC. Its protein product is CASEGLAGTSYEQYF.

This clonotype was seen many times. This chain links TRBV25-1 with TRBJ1-2; D perhaps matches TRBD1 (5 bases). V dropped 0 bases and J dropped 4 bases, with 9 bases sitting between them. In germline, CDR1 is MGHDK, CDR2 SYGVNS. This CDR3 has 14 amino acids. This chain's CDR3 is CASSEYDRPYGYTF. The DNA of the CDR3 is TGTGCCAGCAGTGAATACGACAGACCCTATGGCTACACCTTC.

This clonotype occurred a few times. The chain has TRBV10-3 and TRBJ2-5; D is unclear. V was cut by 8 bases and J by 2 bases, with 9 bases left in between. The CDR3 has 12 residues. Germline CDR1 ENHRY, CDR2 SYGVKD. The CDR3 coding sequence is TGTGCCATCTCCGGCGGACAAGAGACCCAGTACTTC. It is translated as CAISGGQETQYF.

The chain couples TRBV12-3 or TRBV12-4 to TRBJ2-7; TRBD1 matches 10 bases. This CDR3 comprises 15 residues. The ends lost 7 bases at V and 5 bases at J; junction bases unmatched: 11. The CDR3: CASNIGTGEVNEQYF. In DNA form, the CDR3 reads TGTGCCAGCAACATTGGGACAGGGGAAGTCAACGAGCAGTACTTC.

This clonotype was counted many times. The genes are TRBV5-1 and TRBJ2-1; D unclear. V was pared by 0 bases and J by 0 bases, with 7 bases between. Germline V CDR1 and CDR2: SGHRS, YFSETQ. The CDR3 totals 15 residues. The DNA of the CDR3 is TGCGCCAGCAGCTTGGGGCAGAGCTCCTACAATGAGCAGTTCTTC. This translates into CASSLGQSSYNEQFF.

There are a few counts of this clonotype. The V call is TRBV4-2, the J call TRBJ2-1; 7 nucleotides align to TRBD2. This CDR3 contains 16 residues. Germline V lookup: CDR1 LGHNA, CDR2 YNFKEQ. V lost 0 bases and J lost 7; bases outside the gene matches: 9. Here the CDR3 reads CASSQDFGLVANEQFF. For the CDR3, the DNA is TGTGCCAGCAGCCAAGATTTTGGACTAGTCGCTAATGAGCAGTTCTTC.

This clonotype was detected only a few times. Here the CDR3 DNA reads TGTGCCTGGAGTGCCCGAAGGACAGATACGCAGTATTTT. Protein sequence: CAWSARRTDTQYF. The V call is TRBV30, the J call TRBJ2-3, with D unresolved. Germline loops: CDR1 GTSNPN, CDR2 SVGIG (reference sequence). V gave up 1 base and J gave up 3 bases, with 8 bases separating them. CDR3 length: 13 residues.

The chain couples TRBV12-3 or TRBV12-4 to TRBJ1-5, with D hard to call. The CDR3 is 16 amino acids. The V end lost 5 bases, the J end lost 4 bases, and 18 bases lay between the germline ends. The CDR3 reads CASSPRVGDGNQPQHF. The CDR3, as DNA: TGTGCCAGCAGTCCACGGGTGGGTGATGGGAATCAGCCCCAGCATTTT.

J is TRBJ2-3 and V is TRBV29-1; D call uncertain. From germline, CDR1 is SQVTM and CDR2 ANQGSEA. This CDR3 is 11 amino acids long. V shed 6 bases and J shed 2 bases, with 6 bases lying between them. CDR3 sequence: CSVRNTDTQYF. In DNA form, the CDR3 reads TGCAGCGTGCGAAACACAGATACGCAGTATTTT.

The chain has TRBV6-2 or TRBV6-3 and TRBJ1-1; possibly TRBD1 for D (6 bases). The CDR3 covers 18 residues. CDR1 and CDR2 from the germline V gene are MNHEY and SVGEGT. V dropped 1 base and J dropped 1 base, with 19 bases sitting between them. The CDR3 region is CASSYFSSRGVRNTEAFF. CDR3 nucleotides: TGTGCCAGCAGTTACTTCTCGTCCAGGGGTGTTCGGAACACTGAAGCTTTCTTT.

Many counts were recorded for this clonotype. V and J are TRBV12-3 or TRBV12-4 and TRBJ2-2, with 8 nucleotides matching TRBD2. The V gene end was trimmed by 0 bases and the J gene end by 7 bases; junction bases not matched to a gene: 10. The CDR3 totals 17 residues. The chain's CDR3 is CASSLAGRGGRIGELFF. For the CDR3, the DNA is TGTGCCAGCAGTTTAGCAGGACGGGGGGGGCGAATCGGGGAGCTGTTTTTT.